These 15 T cell receptor beta chains came from one sample sequenced in a study of blood T cell repertoires in COVID-19. Sequencing was performed with immunoSEQ multiplex PCR; in TCRdb, only in-frame clones are kept and a portion is missing. The sample has 60,000 to 70,000 clones, approximately 86% seen once; the top ten hold over 1.3%. Source material: peripheral blood. Receptors were obtained from a woman aged 55-69 years with acute or convalescent COVID-19.

This sequence joins TRBV5-1 and TRBJ1-1; weak D call: TRBD1 (5 bases). Per the germline V gene, CDR1 is SGHRS and CDR2 is YFSETQ. The CDR3 spans 15 residues. V lost 1 base and J lost 1, with 11 bases in between. The CDR3 protein is CASSLTTARNTEAFF. As DNA, the CDR3 is TGCGCCAGCAGCTTGACGACAGCTAGGAACACTGAAGCTTTCTTT.

The chain employs TRBV25-1 and TRBJ1-5; a weak D match, TRBD1 (5 bases). V dropped 4 bases and J dropped 1 base, with 11 bases sitting between them. The CDR3 length is 15 residues. Per the germline V gene, CDR1 is MGHDK and CDR2 is SYGVNS. CDR3 coding DNA: TGTGCCAGCAGTGGTTCACGGGGGAGCAATCAGCCCCAGCATTTT. The encoded protein is CASSGSRGSNQPQHF.

The chain employs TRBV2 and TRBJ1-1, with 7 bases fitting TRBD1. Trimming cost V 8 bases and J 3 bases; bases outside gene matches: 12. Looked up from germline, CDR1 is SNHLY and CDR2 is FYNNEI. The CDR3 length is 15 residues. The CDR3 nucleotides read TGTGCCAGCCCTCCCTCGGACAGGACAGACACTGAAGCTTTCTTT. Translating gives CASPPSDRTDTEAFF. The variable domain in full, completed from reference TRBV2 and TRBJ1-1, reads EPEVTQTPSHQVTQMGQEVILRCVPISNHLYFYWYRQILGQKVEFLVSFYNNEISEKSEIFDDQFSVERPDGSNFTLKIRSTKLEDSAMYFCASPPSDRTDTEAFFGQGTRLTVV.

This chain uses TRBV4-2 with TRBJ1-2; TRBD1 matches at 8 bases. With 3 bases clipped from V and 7 bases from J, the junction kept 7 bases outside the gene matches. The CDR3 covers 14 residues. Germline CDR1 LGHNA, CDR2 YNFKEQ. The CDR3 reads CASSQDRERTGYTF. The CDR3 nucleotides are TGTGCCAGCAGCCAGGACAGGGAAAGGACTGGCTACACCTTC.

V gene TRBV14 combines with J gene TRBJ2-1, with TRBD2 matching 12 bases. Germline CDR1 is SGHDN and CDR2 is FVKESK. The junction had 1 base not matched to a gene; V was cut back by 3 bases and J by 4 bases. This CDR3 is 15 amino acids long. Here the CDR3 reads CASSQTSGSYNEQFF. The DNA of the CDR3 is TGTGCCAGCAGCCAGACTAGCGGGAGTTACAATGAGCAGTTCTTC.

The chain is built from TRBV11-2 and TRBJ1-2; D unresolved. The V end lost 2 bases, the J end lost 4 bases, and 11 bases lay between the germline ends. The CDR3 sequence is 14 residues long. CDR1 and CDR2 from the germline V gene are SGHAT and FQNNGV. This CDR3 reads CASSLMATAYGYTF. CDR3 sequence (DNA): TGTGCCAGCAGCTTAATGGCTACAGCCTATGGCTACACCTTC.

V is TRBV6-5 and J is TRBJ2-5, with a tentative D call TRBD2 (6 bases). V lost 2 bases and J 6 bases, leaving 16 bases between the germline ends. CDR1 MNHEY and CDR2 SVGAGI come from the germline V gene. The CDR3 totals 15 residues. This chain's CDR3 is CASSYSSAGRKTQYF. The CDR3 DNA follows: TGTGCCAGCAGTTACAGTTCCGCGGGGCGGAAGACCCAGTACTTC.

The chain uses TRBV6-5 and TRBJ1-6; D is possibly TRBD1 (5 bases). From germline, CDR1 is MNHEY and CDR2 SVGAGI. V dropped 8 bases and J dropped 10 bases, with 9 bases sitting between them. The CDR3 has 11 amino acids. The DNA of the CDR3 is TGTGCCAGCCAGGGAGGCTCACCCCTCCACTTT. Amino acids: CASQGGSPLHF.

This clone occurred a few times. The CDR3 region has the DNA TGTGCCAGCAGCCCCCACCGGACTAATGAAAAACTGTTTTTT. This gives the protein CASSPHRTNEKLFF. The chain carries TRBV7-8 and TRBJ1-4; no clear D. The CDR3 extends over 14 amino acids. The germline CDR1 and CDR2 sequences are SGHVS and FQNEAQ. Trimming removed 5 bases at V and 2 bases at J, with 9 bases between.

This chain links TRBV9 with TRBJ2-1, with 9 bases that match TRBD2. The CDR3 has 14 amino acids. Germline assignment: CDR1 SGDLS and CDR2 YYNGEE. V was clipped by 3 bases and J by 8 bases; unmatched bases: 6. The CDR3: CASSGLLAGHEQFF. The CDR3 DNA follows: TGTGCCAGCAGCGGACTTCTAGCGGGGCATGAGCAGTTCTTC.

The chain combines TRBV5-6 with TRBJ1-4, with D perhaps TRBD1 (5 bases). V dropped 4 bases and J dropped 4 bases, with 11 bases sitting between them. The germline V gene has CDR1 SGHDT and CDR2 YYEEEE. This CDR3 comprises 14 residues. Here the CDR3 reads CASSPGGYNEKLFF. The CDR3 nucleotides read TGTGCCAGCAGCCCGGGGGGGTATAATGAAAAACTGTTTTTT.

J is TRBJ2-3 and V is TRBV28, with TRBD2 matching over 12 bases. Germline V lookup: CDR1 MDHEN, CDR2 SYDVKM. The CDR3 is made up of 19 amino acids. Losses at the gene ends were 5 bases for V and 2 bases for J; bases not matched to a gene: 14. CDR3 amino acids: CASSPTITSGGLITDTQYF. For the CDR3, the DNA is TGTGCCAGCAGTCCAACTATAACTAGCGGGGGGCTTATCACAGATACGCAGTATTTT.

The chain joins TRBV6-5 to TRBJ2-7; 10 nucleotides agree with TRBD2. The CDR3 totals 14 residues. Trimming took 4 bases from V and 3 from J; bases not matched to a gene: 3. Germline CDR1 is MNHEY and CDR2 is SVGAGI. The CDR3 region is CASSWTSGYYEQYF. CDR3 DNA sequence: TGTGCCAGCAGTTGGACTAGCGGTTACTACGAGCAGTACTTC.

The chain combines TRBV24-1 with TRBJ2-2; 15 bases are shared with TRBD2. The CDR3 spans 17 residues. V shed 4 bases, J shed 5 bases, and the junction held 4 bases outside the gene matches. The germline V gene encodes CDR1 KGHDR and CDR2 SFDVKD. Written as DNA, the CDR3 is TGTGCCACCAGTGAGTGGGGACTAGCGGGAGGAACCGGGGAGCTGTTTTTT. Amino acid sequence: CATSEWGLAGGTGELFF.

The J gene is TRBJ2-7, the V gene TRBV7-9; the match to TRBD2 covers 7 bases. J was trimmed by 3 bases and V by 4 bases; bases with no gene match: 3. This CDR3 has 13 residues. Germline V lookup: CDR1 SEHNR, CDR2 FQNEAQ (reference sequence). The CDR3 loop reads CASSSAGLYEQYF. The DNA of the CDR3 is TGTGCCAGCAGCTCAGCGGGACTCTACGAGCAGTACTTC.